Listed below are T cell receptor beta chains from one sample, sequenced in a study of CD8+ T cells in alopecia areata. TCRdb's table, derived via immunoSEQ multiplex PCR, lists solely in-frame clones and lacks some. The sample lists around 140,000 clones, roughly half occurring once. The material sequenced was CD4+ T cells sorted from blood, taken at week 0. The source is a human donor with alopecia areata. The CDR3 runs from the conserved cysteine through the conserved F or W. A D gene is named only where the DNA matches it firmly. The size entry is marked missing in some rows and otherwise reads once, few, many or a size class.

j_gene: TRBJ1-5; v_gene: TRBV15; d_gene: .; abundance: few; CDR3aa: CATSRDLISWGPNQPQHF; CDR3nt: TGTGCCACCAGCAGAGACCTCATCTCCTGGGGCCCCAATCAGCCCCAGCATTTT
j_gene: TRBJ2-1; v_gene: TRBV5-1; d_gene: .; abundance: .; CDR3aa: CASSAQVASRYNEQFF; CDR3nt: TGCGCCAGCAGCGCTCAGGTGGCTTCCCGCTACAATGAGCAGTTCTTC
j_gene: TRBJ2-1; v_gene: TRBV29-1; d_gene: TRBD1; abundance: few; CDR3aa: CSAQDRRSSYNEQFF; CDR3nt: TGCAGCGCCCAGGACAGGCGTAGCTCCTACAATGAGCAGTTCTTC
j_gene: TRBJ2-7; v_gene: TRBV27; d_gene: TRBD1; abundance: .; CDR3aa: CASSRTGTGYYEQYF; CDR3nt: TGTGCCAGCAGTAGAACCGGGACAGGATACTACGAGCAGTACTTC
j_gene: TRBJ1-2; v_gene: TRBV15; d_gene: .; abundance: .; CDR3aa: CATSSDSYGYTF; CDR3nt: TGTGCCACCAGCAGTGACAGCTATGGCTACACCTTC
j_gene: TRBJ2-7; v_gene: TRBV4-1; d_gene: .; abundance: .; CDR3aa: CASSHGRGDTYEQYF; CDR3nt: TGCGCCAGCAGCCACGGCAGGGGGGATACCTACGAGCAGTACTTC
j_gene: TRBJ2-5; v_gene: TRBV2; d_gene: .; abundance: .; CDR3aa: CASSEMSRGETQYF; CDR3nt: TGTGCCAGCAGTGAAATGAGTAGGGGGGAGACCCAGTACTTC
j_gene: TRBJ2-6; v_gene: TRBV2; d_gene: .; abundance: few; CDR3aa: CATSTGSGANVLTF; CDR3nt: TGTGCCACAAGCACAGGGTCAGGGGCCAACGTCCTGACTTTC
j_gene: TRBJ1-5; v_gene: TRBV30; d_gene: TRBD1; abundance: few; CDR3aa: CAWSRGQTHQPQHF; CDR3nt: TGTGCCTGGAGTAGGGGGCAGACTCATCAGCCCCAGCATTTT
j_gene: TRBJ2-2; v_gene: TRBV4-1; d_gene: TRBD2; abundance: .; CDR3aa: CASSQDPAGVGHGELFF; CDR3nt: TGCGCCAGCAGCCAAGATCCGGCGGGAGTGGGTCACGGGGAGCTGTTTTTT
j_gene: TRBJ1-5; v_gene: TRBV29-1; d_gene: TRBD1; abundance: .; CDR3aa: CSVWTGASNQPQHF; CDR3nt: TGCAGCGTCTGGACAGGGGCCAGCAATCAGCCCCAGCATTTT
j_gene: TRBJ1-1; v_gene: TRBV7-9; d_gene: .; abundance: once; CDR3aa: CASSDSRNTEAFF; CDR3nt: TGTGCCAGCAGCGACAGCCGGAACACTGAAGCTTTCTTT
j_gene: TRBJ2-1; v_gene: TRBV27; d_gene: TRBD2; abundance: .; CDR3aa: CASSHGTSGRGEQFF; CDR3nt: TGTGCCAGCAGTCACGGGACTAGCGGGAGGGGTGAGCAGTTCTTC
j_gene: TRBJ2-2; v_gene: TRBV5-1; d_gene: .; abundance: .; CDR3aa: CASTPLTGSTGELFF; CDR3nt: TGCGCCAGCACCCCCTTAACAGGGAGTACCGGGGAGCTGTTTTTT
j_gene: TRBJ2-7; v_gene: TRBV15; d_gene: .; abundance: once; CDR3aa: CATSRGTGPKDYEQYF; CDR3nt: TGTGCCACCAGCAGAGGGACGGGACCCAAGGACTACGAGCAGTACTTC
j_gene: TRBJ2-7; v_gene: TRBV5-1; d_gene: TRBD2; abundance: few; CDR3aa: CASMASGGYEQYF; CDR3nt: TGCGCCAGCATGGCTAGCGGGGGGTACGAGCAGTACTTC
j_gene: TRBJ1-5; v_gene: TRBV6-1; d_gene: .; abundance: few; CDR3aa: CASSETRIAQHF; CDR3nt: TGTGCCAGCAGTGAAACACGCATTGCCCAGCATTTT
j_gene: TRBJ2-7; v_gene: TRBV5-1; d_gene: TRBD1; abundance: .; CDR3aa: CASSYRQGSEQYF; CDR3nt: TGCGCCAGCAGCTATAGACAGGGGAGCGAGCAGTACTTC
j_gene: TRBJ1-2; v_gene: TRBV9; d_gene: .; abundance: .; CDR3aa: CASRTTGTNYGYTF; CDR3nt: TGTGCCAGCAGGACCACAGGGACTAACTATGGCTACACCTTC
j_gene: TRBJ2-5; v_gene: TRBV23-1; d_gene: .; abundance: few; CDR3aa: CASSQSGPRETQYF; CDR3nt: TGCGCCAGCAGTCAATCGGGACCTCGAGAGACCCAGTACTTC
j_gene: TRBJ2-7; v_gene: TRBV7-2; d_gene: TRBD2; abundance: few; CDR3aa: CASSRLAGAYEQYF; CDR3nt: TGTGCCAGCAGCCGACTAGCGGGGGCTTACGAGCAGTACTTC
j_gene: TRBJ2-3; v_gene: TRBV29-1; d_gene: TRBD2; abundance: .; CDR3aa: CSVEIAGVPDTQYF; CDR3nt: TGCAGCGTTGAAATAGCGGGAGTCCCAGATACGCAGTATTTT
j_gene: TRBJ2-5; v_gene: TRBV5-1; d_gene: .; abundance: .; CDR3aa: CASKASVTGGGETQYF; CDR3nt: TGCGCCAGCAAGGCCTCCGTGACAGGAGGAGGGGAGACCCAGTACTTC
j_gene: TRBJ1-1; v_gene: TRBV29-1; d_gene: .; abundance: .; CDR3aa: CSVDTTGAGTEAFF; CDR3nt: TGCAGCGTCGATACGACGGGGGCAGGGACTGAAGCTTTCTTT
j_gene: TRBJ1-1; v_gene: TRBV29-1; d_gene: TRBD1; abundance: few; CDR3aa: CSVVNRGRVGTEAFF; CDR3nt: TGCAGCGTTGTAAACAGGGGGCGGGTGGGCACTGAAGCTTTCTTT
j_gene: TRBJ1-1; v_gene: TRBV7-9; d_gene: .; abundance: .; CDR3aa: CASSLEGGTEAFF; CDR3nt: TGTGCCAGCAGCTTAGAGGGGGGCACTGAAGCTTTCTTT
j_gene: TRBJ1-2; v_gene: TRBV29-1; d_gene: TRBD1; abundance: .; CDR3aa: CSSKVGGQTNYGYTF; CDR3nt: TGCAGCTCCAAAGTGGGGGGACAGACAAACTATGGCTACACCTTC
j_gene: TRBJ2-2; v_gene: TRBV15; d_gene: .; abundance: .; CDR3aa: CATSSHRAAGRERGNTGELFF; CDR3nt: TGTGCCACCAGCTCCCACAGGGCCGCCGGCCGGGAGAGGGGAAACACCGGGGAGCTGTTTTTT
j_gene: TRBJ2-7; v_gene: TRBV27; d_gene: .; abundance: .; CDR3aa: CASSLSPRGGEQYF; CDR3nt: TGTGCCAGCAGTTTAAGCCCTCGTGGGGGCGAGCAGTACTTC
j_gene: TRBJ1-1; v_gene: TRBV29-1; d_gene: .; abundance: few; CDR3aa: CSATGTSNTEAFF; CDR3nt: TGCAGCGCTACCGGGACATCTAACACTGAAGCTTTCTTT
j_gene: TRBJ2-3; v_gene: TRBV30; d_gene: .; abundance: .; CDR3aa: CAWRWDGDTQYF; CDR3nt: TGTGCCTGGAGGTGGGACGGAGATACGCAGTATTTT
j_gene: TRBJ2-1; v_gene: TRBV7-8; d_gene: .; abundance: few; CDR3aa: CASSLGTQGFF; CDR3nt: TGTGCCAGCAGCTTGGGGACACAGGGGTTCTTC
j_gene: TRBJ2-3; v_gene: TRBV7-9; d_gene: .; abundance: few; CDR3aa: CASSLGRTDTQYF; CDR3nt: TGTGCCAGCAGCTTAGGTCGCACAGATACGCAGTATTTT
j_gene: TRBJ2-3; v_gene: TRBV11-2; d_gene: .; abundance: .; CDR3aa: CASSLALGSTQYF; CDR3nt: TGTGCCAGCAGCTTAGCGCTGGGGAGTACGCAGTATTTT
j_gene: TRBJ2-1; v_gene: TRBV20-1; d_gene: TRBD2; abundance: few; CDR3aa: CSVNSGREQFF; CDR3nt: TGCAGTGTTAATAGCGGGAGGGAGCAGTTCTTC
j_gene: TRBJ2-2; v_gene: TRBV25-1; d_gene: .; abundance: .; CDR3aa: CASSEFRGAGELFF; CDR3nt: TGTGCCAGCAGTGAATTTAGGGGCGCGGGGGAGCTGTTTTTT
j_gene: TRBJ2-7; v_gene: TRBV4-1; d_gene: TRBD2; abundance: once; CDR3aa: CASSQVEGGQKQYF; CDR3nt: TGCGCCAGCAGCCAAGTCGAGGGAGGGCAGAAGCAGTACTTC
j_gene: TRBJ2-5; v_gene: TRBV7-8; d_gene: TRBD2; abundance: .; CDR3aa: CASSLRTSGRGVQETQYF; CDR3nt: TGTGCCAGCAGCCTTAGGACTAGCGGGAGGGGTGTACAAGAGACCCAGTACTTC
j_gene: TRBJ2-7; v_gene: TRBV5-1; d_gene: .; abundance: few; CDR3aa: CASSTGQSHEQYF; CDR3nt: TGCGCCAGCAGCACAGGACAGAGCCACGAGCAGTACTTC
j_gene: TRBJ1-1; v_gene: TRBV29-1; d_gene: .; abundance: .; CDR3aa: CSVDHRVAGTEAFF; CDR3nt: TGCAGCGTCGACCACAGGGTGGCGGGCACTGAAGCTTTCTTT
j_gene: TRBJ2-5; v_gene: TRBV4-2; d_gene: .; abundance: few; CDR3aa: CASSRKAFGQSPQETQYF; CDR3nt: TGTGCCAGCAGCCGAAAGGCCTTCGGACAGAGCCCCCAAGAGACCCAGTACTTC
j_gene: TRBJ2-5; v_gene: TRBV5-1; d_gene: .; abundance: .; CDR3aa: CASSLAVQEETQYF; CDR3nt: TGCGCCAGCAGCTTGGCTGTGCAGGAAGAGACCCAGTACTTC
j_gene: TRBJ2-4; v_gene: TRBV27; d_gene: .; abundance: .; CDR3aa: CASSLSSGSIRGIQYF; CDR3nt: TGTGCCAGCAGTTTATCTTCAGGTTCGATAAGGGGCATTCAGTACTTC
j_gene: TRBJ1-3; v_gene: TRBV29-1; d_gene: TRBD1; abundance: few; CDR3aa: CSVQRGPGNTIYF; CDR3nt: TGCAGCGTTCAAAGGGGGCCTGGAAACACCATATATTTT
j_gene: TRBJ2-3; v_gene: TRBV2; d_gene: TRBD2; abundance: .; CDR3aa: CASSEGTRYTDTQYF; CDR3nt: TGTGCCAGCAGTGAGGGGACTAGGTACACAGATACGCAGTATTTT
j_gene: TRBJ2-4; v_gene: TRBV21-1; d_gene: .; abundance: .; CDR3aa: CASSNGGWALAKNIQYF; CDR3nt: TGTGCCAGCAGCAACGGAGGATGGGCTCTAGCCAAAAACATTCAGTACTTC
j_gene: TRBJ2-3; v_gene: TRBV11-2; d_gene: .; abundance: .; CDR3aa: CASSLRQGSTDTQYF; CDR3nt: TGTGCCAGCAGCCTAAGGCAGGGGAGCACAGATACGCAGTATTTT
j_gene: TRBJ2-1; v_gene: TRBV6-6; d_gene: TRBD2; abundance: .; CDR3aa: CASSYSISGRMFF; CDR3nt: TGTGCCAGCAGTTACTCGATCAGCGGGAGGATGTTCTTC
j_gene: TRBJ2-3; v_gene: TRBV19; d_gene: .; abundance: .; CDR3aa: CASSWLTDTQYF; CDR3nt: TGTGCCAGTAGCTGGTTGACAGATACGCAGTATTTT
j_gene: TRBJ2-3; v_gene: TRBV9; d_gene: .; abundance: .; CDR3aa: CASSVGSGWQGDTQYF; CDR3nt: TGTGCCAGCAGCGTAGGTAGCGGATGGCAAGGAGATACGCAGTATTTT
j_gene: TRBJ1-4; v_gene: TRBV16; d_gene: .; abundance: .; CDR3aa: CASSSQIWGNEKLFF; CDR3nt: TGTGCCAGCAGCAGCCAAATTTGGGGAAATGAAAAACTGTTTTTT
j_gene: TRBJ1-1; v_gene: TRBV7-8; d_gene: .; abundance: many; CDR3aa: CASSLGRPTDKAFF; CDR3nt: TGTGCCAGCAGCTTAGGCCGCCCGACAGACAAAGCTTTCTTT
j_gene: TRBJ2-2; v_gene: TRBV7-2; d_gene: .; abundance: .; CDR3aa: CASSLKRLELFF; CDR3nt: TGTGCCAGCAGCCTGAAGCGGTTAGAGCTGTTTTTT
j_gene: TRBJ2-1; v_gene: TRBV5-6; d_gene: TRBD2; abundance: .; CDR3aa: CASSLGLAGYNEQFF; CDR3nt: TGTGCCAGCAGCTTAGGACTAGCGGGGTACAATGAGCAGTTCTTC
j_gene: TRBJ2-5; v_gene: TRBV30; d_gene: .; abundance: .; CDR3aa: CAWSGVSGQETQYF; CDR3nt: TGTGCCTGGAGTGGGGTTAGCGGACAAGAGACCCAGTACTTC
j_gene: TRBJ2-3; v_gene: TRBV19; d_gene: .; abundance: .; CDR3aa: CASRPDTWRVDTQYF; CDR3nt: TGTGCCAGTAGGCCCGACACCTGGAGGGTAGATACGCAGTATTTT
j_gene: TRBJ1-5; v_gene: TRBV28; d_gene: .; abundance: .; CDR3aa: CASSGPGVNSNQPQHF; CDR3nt: TGTGCCAGCAGTGGCCCGGGGGTGAATAGCAATCAGCCCCAGCATTTT
j_gene: TRBJ1-3; v_gene: TRBV7-9; d_gene: .; abundance: few; CDR3aa: CASSRLYSSGNTIYF; CDR3nt: TGTGCCAGCAGCCGACTATACAGCTCTGGAAACACCATATATTTT
j_gene: TRBJ2-3; v_gene: TRBV11-2; d_gene: .; abundance: .; CDR3aa: CASSFEGSYTDTQYF; CDR3nt: TGTGCCAGCAGCTTTGAGGGCAGTTATACAGATACGCAGTATTTT
j_gene: TRBJ2-2; v_gene: TRBV29-1; d_gene: TRBD1; abundance: .; CDR3aa: CSVENRDSLTGELFF; CDR3nt: TGCAGCGTTGAAAACCGGGACAGTCTTACCGGGGAGCTGTTTTTT